Listed here are 13 T cell receptor beta chains from one sample, sequenced in a study of blood T cell repertoires in COVID-19 (TCRdb year 2020). The library was built by means of the immunoSEQ multiplex PCR assay. The table comes from immuneACCESS by way of TCRdb, which keeps in-frame sequences with V and J called. Part of the clones is missing from these tables; in studies checked, under half for an unresolved V gene and the rest for unknown reasons. Recorded for this sample are 380,000 or so clones; 89% of them occurred a single time. Clones ranked in the top ten supply 0.95% to 1.5% of the sample. Sequencing was carried out using peripheral blood. Receptors were obtained from a man aged 40-49 years with acute or convalescent COVID-19.

This clone was counted a few times. J is TRBJ2-1 and V is TRBV5-1, with TRBD1 matching 7 bases. CDR3 size: 15 residues. Looked up from germline, CDR1 is SGHRS and CDR2 is YFSETQ. After removal of 0 bases from V and 3 bases from J, the junction contained 3 bases not matched to a gene. CDR3 in amino acids: CASSLVRGFYNEQFF. The DNA of the CDR3 is TGCGCCAGCAGCTTGGTCAGGGGGTTCTACAATGAGCAGTTCTTC.

CDR3 region: CASSQDFKASLISRPVHEQFF. In DNA, the CDR3 is TGTGCCAGCAGCCAAGATTTTAAGGCTAGCTTAATTAGCCGCCCAGTCCATGAGCAGTTCTTC. V gene TRBV4-2 combines with J gene TRBJ2-1, with D perhaps matching TRBD2 (5 bases). Trimming left V 0 bases short and J 8 bases short, with 32 bases between. Germline CDR1 and CDR2: LGHNA and YNFKEQ. This CDR3 is built from 21 residues.

This clone was observed once. The chain joins TRBV20-1 to TRBJ1-5; D call uncertain. Germline lookup yields CDR1 DFQATT and CDR2 SNEGSKA (reference sequence). V lost 3 bases to trimming and J lost 1 base, with 7 bases between them. The CDR3 is made up of 13 amino acids. The CDR3 reads CSASGPSNQPQHF. CDR3 coding DNA: TGCAGTGCTAGTGGTCCGAGCAATCAGCCCCAGCATTTT.

The rearrangement joins TRBV9 to TRBJ2-3, with D tentatively TRBD2 (7 bases). The CDR3 is 16 residues long. V was cut by 2 bases and J by 4 bases, with 17 bases left in between. Germline-derived CDR1 and CDR2 are SGDLS and YYNGEE. The DNA of the CDR3 is TGTGCCAGCAGCGTCGAGCCGGGGGGCAATGCAGATACGCAGTATTTT. The encoded protein is CASSVEPGGNADTQYF.

This chain joins TRBV28 and TRBJ1-5, with 7 bases aligning to TRBD1. Germline lookup yields CDR1 MDHEN and CDR2 SYDVKM. The CDR3 length is 14 residues. The V gene end was trimmed by 6 bases and the J gene end by 3 bases; junction bases not matched to a gene: 5. The chain's CDR3 is CASRVTGDNQPQHF. As DNA, the CDR3 is TGTGCCAGCAGGGTTACAGGGGACAATCAGCCCCAGCATTTT.

The V and J genes are TRBV9 and TRBJ2-7, with TRBD1 identical over 7 bases. This CDR3 is built from 15 residues. Germline assignment: CDR1 SGDLS and CDR2 YYNGEE. J lost 2 bases, V lost 0 bases, and 5 bases had no gene match. The CDR3 region has the DNA TGTGCCAGCAGCGTAGGCGGACAGGTTACCTACGAGCAGTACTTC. Amino acids: CASSVGGQVTYEQYF. Filled out from reference TRBV9 and TRBJ2-7, the complete variable domain reads DSGVTQTPKHLITATGQRVTLRCSPRSGDLSVYWYQQSLDQGLQFLIQYYNGEERAKGNILERFSAQQFPDLHSELNLSSLELGDSALYFCASSVGGQVTYEQYFGPGTRLTVT.

The V and J genes are TRBV27 and TRBJ2-5; TRBD2 agrees at 11 bases. Losses at the gene ends were 2 bases for V and 2 bases for J; bases not matched to a gene: 4. Germline CDR1 is MNHEY and CDR2 is SMNVEV (reference sequence). CDR3 length equals 16 residues. The CDR3 DNA reads as TGTGCCAGCAGTTTAACTAGCGGGAGTGTTCAAGAGACCCAGTACTTC. Residues: CASSLTSGSVQETQYF.

This clone has more than one count but fewer than ten. This CDR3 is CASSLGHRPSEQYF. Here the CDR3 DNA reads TGCGCCAGCAGCTTGGGACACCGCCCCTCCGAGCAGTACTTC. The chain carries TRBV5-1 and TRBJ2-7; the D is unclear. Trimming cost V 0 bases and J 6 bases, with 13 bases left between them. Germline CDR1 and CDR2: SGHRS and YFSETQ. The CDR3 has 14 residues.

The rearrangement links TRBV15 to TRBJ2-1; 9 nucleotides line up with TRBD1. J lost 6 bases, V lost 3 bases, and 9 bases had no gene match. This CDR3 contains 16 residues. In germline, CDR1 is LNHNV, CDR2 YYDKDF (reference sequence). The CDR3 spells CATSSRQGVLSNEQFF. The CDR3 nucleotides are TGTGCCACCAGCAGCCGACAGGGGGTCTTGAGCAATGAGCAGTTCTTC.

The rearrangement uses TRBV27 and TRBJ2-1; 7 bases are a match to TRBD2. With 5 bases clipped from V and 3 bases from J, the junction kept 7 bases outside the gene matches. CDR3 length: 15 residues. Germline lookup yields CDR1 MNHEY and CDR2 SMNVEV (reference sequence). The CDR3 DNA sequence: TGTGCCAGCAGTGGGCTAGCGGATCTCTACAATGAGCAGTTCTTC. This gives the protein CASSGLADLYNEQFF.

This chain connects TRBV5-3 to TRBJ2-3, with 7 bases matching TRBD1. TRBV5-3 falls under the ORF class, with uncertain function. There are 17 residues in the CDR3. The V segment lost 4 bases and the J segment 0 bases; nucleotides outside the gene matches: 11. In DNA form, the CDR3 reads TGTGCCAGAAGCCTTAGTCCGGACAGGCCGAGCACAGATACGCAGTATTTT. It encodes CARSLSPDRPSTDTQYF.

The chain is built from TRBV3-1 (or the pseudogene TRBV3-2) and TRBJ1-1, with 9 positions matching TRBD1. CDR3 size: 15 residues. V gave up 4 bases and J gave up 7 bases; unmatched junction bases: 10. Germline-derived CDR1 and CDR2 are LGHDT and YNNKEL (reference sequence). CDR3 sequence (DNA): TGTGCCAGCAGCCTAGCGGACAGGGGCGGTTTTGAAGCTTTCTTT. As protein: CASSLADRGGFEAFF.

CDR3 in DNA: TGCGCCAGCAGCCTAAACCGGCAGGGCCACGAGCAGTACTTC. This sequence encodes CASSLNRQGHEQYF. The chain is built from TRBV5-1 and TRBJ2-7; perhaps TRBD1 as D (5 bases). The CDR3 consists of 14 residues. Germline CDR1 is SGHRS and CDR2 is YFSETQ. V was pared by 4 bases and J by 5 bases, with 16 bases between.